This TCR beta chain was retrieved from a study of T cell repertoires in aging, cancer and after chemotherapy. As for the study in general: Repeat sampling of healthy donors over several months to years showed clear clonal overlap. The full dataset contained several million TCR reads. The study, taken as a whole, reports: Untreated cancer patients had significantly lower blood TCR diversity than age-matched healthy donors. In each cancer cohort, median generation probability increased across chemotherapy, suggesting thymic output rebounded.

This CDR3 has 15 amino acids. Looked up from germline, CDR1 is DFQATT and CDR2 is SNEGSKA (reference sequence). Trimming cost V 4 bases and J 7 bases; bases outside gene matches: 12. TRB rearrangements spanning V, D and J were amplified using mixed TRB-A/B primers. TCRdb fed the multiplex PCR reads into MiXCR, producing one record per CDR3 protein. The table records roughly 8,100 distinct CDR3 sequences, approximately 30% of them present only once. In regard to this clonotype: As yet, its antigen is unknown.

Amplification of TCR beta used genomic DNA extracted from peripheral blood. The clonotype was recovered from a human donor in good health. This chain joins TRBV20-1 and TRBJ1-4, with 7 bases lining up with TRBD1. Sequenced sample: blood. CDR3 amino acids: CSAKGARGAVEKLFF. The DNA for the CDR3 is TGCAGTGCTAAGGGGGCCAGGGGCGCGGTTGAAAAACTGTTTTTT.